These T cell receptor beta chains were read from a single sample in a study of shared clonotypes between healthy human individuals. Profiling relied on immunoSEQ multiplex PCR, and the TCRdb table lists in-frame clones only, not all of them. The top ten hold about 1.7% of the sample, which has hundreds of thousands of clones, approximately 74% seen once. Sequenced: memory CD4+ T cells sorted from blood. The receptor set was obtained from a woman under 40 in good health. Each CDR3 is given with its conserved first and last residue. D genes are given only for firm matches. Size is stated for part of the rows, as once, few or many counts, or as a class when the clone is expanded.

j_call v_call clone_size d_call cdr3_aa cdr3_nt
TRBJ2-3 TRBV6-5 . . CASSYAGLSTDTQYF TGTGCCAGCAGTTACGCCGGACTTAGCACAGATACGCAGTATTTT
TRBJ1-2 TRBV6-5 . . CASSYSPGQNYGYTF TGTGCCAGCAGTTACTCACCCGGGCAGAACTATGGCTACACCTTC
TRBJ2-2 TRBV6-1 . . CASSLSQGGELFF TGTGCCAGCAGTTTGAGCCAGGGCGGGGAGCTGTTTTTT
TRBJ2-7 TRBV7-2 few TRBD2 CASSPLAGAEYEQYF TGTGCCAGCAGCCCCCTAGCGGGAGCGGAGTACGAGCAGTACTTC
TRBJ2-3 TRBV25-1 . . CASSETGALADTQYF TGTGCCAGCAGTGAAACCGGTGCCCTGGCAGATACGCAGTATTTT
TRBJ1-2 TRBV5-4 . . CASSSKIRGEYGYTF TGTGCCAGCAGCAGCAAGATAAGGGGGGAGTATGGCTACACCTTC
TRBJ2-7 TRBV28 . . CASSPSWGEQYF TGTGCCAGCAGCCCTTCTTGGGGCGAGCAGTACTTC
TRBJ1-4 TRBV29-1 . . CSVVGSANEKLFF TGCAGCGTTGTTGGCTCTGCTAATGAAAAACTGTTTTTT
TRBJ1-2 TRBV9 . . CASSGWEAQGGYGYTF TGTGCCAGCAGCGGATGGGAGGCACAGGGAGGCTATGGCTACACCTTC
TRBJ2-3 TRBV30 . TRBD1 CALGRDRGTDTQYF TGTGCGCTGGGAAGGGACAGGGGCACAGATACGCAGTATTTT
TRBJ2-1 TRBV7-7 . . CASSLLGAYNEQFF TGTGCCAGCAGCTTACTAGGAGCCTACAATGAGCAGTTCTTC
TRBJ2-5 TRBV7-9 . . CASSLYRETQYF TGTGCCAGCAGCTTATATCGAGAGACCCAGTACTTC
TRBJ2-7 TRBV11-3 . . CASSLGGQREQYF TGTGCCAGCAGCTTGGGTGGGCAGCGCGAGCAGTACTTC
TRBJ1-4 TRBV19 . . CASSITGEKLFF TGTGCCAGTAGTATTACGGGTGAAAAACTGTTTTTT
TRBJ1-1 TRBV5-1 . . CASSWTTANTEAFF TGCGCCAGCAGCTGGACGACAGCGAACACTGAAGCTTTCTTT
TRBJ1-5 TRBV27 few . CASSHRASYSNQPQHF TGTGCCAGCAGTCACCGGGCCTCATATAGCAATCAGCCCCAGCATTTT
TRBJ2-1 TRBV6-5 . . CASTPTSSEQFF TGTGCCAGCACCCCAACTAGCAGTGAGCAGTTCTTC
TRBJ2-1 TRBV19 . . CASSMRSIYNEQFF TGTGCCAGTAGTATGCGGTCTATCTACAATGAGCAGTTCTTC
TRBJ2-3 TRBV11-3 . TRBD2 CASSSEREGSTDTQYF TGTGCCAGCAGCTCGGAGCGGGAGGGAAGCACAGATACGCAGTATTTT
TRBJ1-2 TRBV9 . . CASPDEALTIDGYTF TGTGCCAGCCCCGACGAGGCCCTGACTATTGACGGCTACACCTTC
TRBJ2-7 TRBV20-1 . . CSVRGQTAEYF TGCAGTGTAAGGGGCCAAACGGCGGAGTACTTC
TRBJ2-6 TRBV5-5 . TRBD1 CASSSLGQGASGANVLTF TGTGCCAGCAGCTCTTTGGGACAGGGGGCGTCTGGGGCCAACGTCCTGACTTTC